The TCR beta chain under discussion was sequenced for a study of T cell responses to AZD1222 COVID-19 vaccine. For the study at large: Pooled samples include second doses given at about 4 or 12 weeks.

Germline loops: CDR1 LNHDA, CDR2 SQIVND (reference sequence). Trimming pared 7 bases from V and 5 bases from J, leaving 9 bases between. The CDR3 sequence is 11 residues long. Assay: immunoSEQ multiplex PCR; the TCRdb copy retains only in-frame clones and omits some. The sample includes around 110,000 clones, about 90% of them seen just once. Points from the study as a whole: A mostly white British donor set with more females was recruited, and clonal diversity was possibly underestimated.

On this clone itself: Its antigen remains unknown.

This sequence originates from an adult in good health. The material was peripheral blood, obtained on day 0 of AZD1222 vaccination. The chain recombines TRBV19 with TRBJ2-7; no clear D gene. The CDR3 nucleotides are TGTGCCAGTACCTTCCAGGACGAGCAGTACTTC. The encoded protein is CASTFQDEQYF. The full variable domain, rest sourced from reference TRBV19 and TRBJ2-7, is DGGITQSPKYLFRKEGQNVTLSCEQNLNHDAMYWYRQDPGQGLRLIYYSQIVNDFQKGDIAEGYSVSREKKESFPLTVTSAQKNPTAFYLCASTFQDEQYFGPGTRLTVT.